The text below deals with one T cell receptor (beta chain). Its antigen is undetermined. These data are taken from a study of T cells after posttransplantation cyclophosphamide. Sequenced by immunoSEQ multiplex PCR; TCRdb stores in-frame clones only, minus some. Of fewer than 55,000 clones in the sample, roughly 94% were seen once. The V gene lost 6 bases and the J gene lost 1 base, with 11 bases spanning the gap. This CDR3 comprises 14 residues. The germline CDR1 and CDR2 sequences are MGHRA and YSYEKL. The related graft donor's blood sample was taken on the day of bone marrow donation. The study's findings and limits: Skin or GI-infiltrating T cells shared few TRB sequences with blood. After PTCy, TRB diversity resembled that of CNI/methotrexate controls.

The genes are TRBV4-1 and TRBJ2-3; D ambiguous. The receptor comes from a woman in her twenties or thirties in good health and a related stem cell transplant donor. The specimen sequenced was PBMCs. The CDR3 region has the DNA TGCGCCAGCAGTAAGAAGGAGCGCACAGATACGCAGTATTTT. Protein product: CASSKKERTDTQYF.